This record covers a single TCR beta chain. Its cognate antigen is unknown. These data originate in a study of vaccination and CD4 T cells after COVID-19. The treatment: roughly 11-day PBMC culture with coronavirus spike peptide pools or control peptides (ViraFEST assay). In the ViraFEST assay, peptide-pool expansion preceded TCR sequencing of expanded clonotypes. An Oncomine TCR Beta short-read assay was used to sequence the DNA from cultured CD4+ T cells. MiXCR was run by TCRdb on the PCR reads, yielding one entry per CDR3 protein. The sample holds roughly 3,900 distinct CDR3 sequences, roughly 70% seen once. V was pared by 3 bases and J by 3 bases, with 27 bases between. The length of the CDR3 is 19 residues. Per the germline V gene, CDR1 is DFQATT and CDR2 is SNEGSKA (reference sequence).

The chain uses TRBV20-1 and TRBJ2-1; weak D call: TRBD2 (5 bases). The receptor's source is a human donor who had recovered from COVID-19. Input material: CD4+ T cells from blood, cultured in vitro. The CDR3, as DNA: TGCAGTGCTAGTATGGGGTTTGAACGAGGACTCTCTAACTACAATGAGCAGTTCTTC. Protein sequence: CSASMGFERGLSNYNEQFF.